A single sample gave rise to the 16 T cell receptor beta chains below, sequenced in a study of molecular identifiers for immune sequencing clone quantification. One entry per CDR3 protein results from TCRdb running MiXCR on the PCR reads. This repertoire shows about 630,000 distinct CDR3 sequences, roughly 27% found once; its top ten account for 0.6% to 0.9%. What was sequenced was naive CD8+ T cells from blood, with Jurkat cell RNA spiked in. Subset noted: FACS-sorted CD8+CD4-CCR7+CD45RA+ naive T cells. The receptors were gathered from a human donor in good health. Some libraries in this study had Jurkat cell RNA spiked in.

This clonotype was counted between two and nine times. One end of the junction is discordant with germline, which a read error may explain. The chain carries TRBV12-3 or TRBV12-4 and TRBJ2-2; the D gene is possibly TRBD2 (7 bases). The CDR3 runs to 14 residues. The CDR3 sequence is CASSFRGATEELFF. As DNA, the CDR3 is TGTGCCAGCAGTTTTCGGGGGGCGACCGAGGAGCTGTTTTTT.

This clonotype occurred a few times. The J gene is TRBJ2-7, the V gene TRBV7-9, with D possibly being TRBD1 or TRBD2 (5 bases each). Germline loops: CDR1 SEHNR, CDR2 FQNEAQ (reference sequence). V was pared by 3 bases and J by 4 bases, with 13 bases between. The CDR3 has 14 amino acids. The CDR3 protein is CASSLPGPPYEQYF. The CDR3 nucleotides read TGTGCCAGCAGCTTGCCGGGACCCCCGTACGAGCAGTACTTC.

This clonotype was counted between two and nine times. The rearrangement joins TRBV4-3 to TRBJ2-7; 7 positions match TRBD2. CDR1 is LGHNA and CDR2 is YSLEER in the germline V gene. After removal of 4 bases from V and 4 bases from J, the junction contained 13 bases not matched to a gene. The CDR3 consists of 16 residues. CDR3 DNA sequence: TGCGCCAGCAGCCCAGCCCGAAGCGGGAACCAGTACGAGCAGTACTTC. This gives the protein CASSPARSGNQYEQYF.

The chain recombines TRBV25-1 with TRBJ1-3; no definite D call. CDR3 length: 15 residues. V was shortened by 1 base and J by 0 bases, with 7 bases between the two germline ends. Per germline, CDR1 MGHDK and CDR2 SYGVNS. CDR3 sequence reads: CASSESTNSGNTIYF. In nucleotides, the CDR3 is TGTGCCAGCAGTGAATCGACTAACTCTGGAAACACCATATATTTT.

Many counts were recorded for this clonotype. The V gene is TRBV20-1, the J gene TRBJ1-4; D ambiguous. The CDR3 consists of 14 residues. The germline V gene encodes CDR1 DFQATT and CDR2 SNEGSKA (reference sequence). Trimming left V 1 base short and J 1 base short, with 7 bases between. The CDR3 DNA sequence: TGCAGTGCTAGAGTTGAGGAAACTAATGAAAAACTGTTTTTT. It yields the protein CSARVEETNEKLFF.

At least ten counts were recorded for this clonotype. The chain uses TRBV7-6 and TRBJ2-7; D remains unclear. This CDR3 is 13 amino acids long. V lost 1 base and J lost 2, with 6 bases in between. CDR1 is SGHVS and CDR2 is FNYEAQ in the germline V gene. The CDR3 DNA reads TGTGCCAGCAGCTTAGAACTGACCTACGAGCAGTACTTC. It yields the protein CASSLELTYEQYF.

A few counts support this clonotype. The chain employs TRBV7-9 and TRBJ2-7, with D perhaps matching TRBD2 (5 bases). Germline V gene lookup returns CDR1 SEHNR and CDR2 FQNEAQ (reference sequence). This CDR3 has 14 amino acids. V was clipped by 5 bases and J by 7 bases, with 18 bases between them. Written as DNA, the CDR3 is TGTGCCAGCAGCCACCTACCTGAGGGTGGGGAGCAGTACTTC. Translating it yields CASSHLPEGGEQYF.

This clonotype was recorded many times. The rearrangement links TRBV6-2 or TRBV6-3 to TRBJ1-5; TRBD1 matches at 7 bases. The CDR3 runs 16 residues. With V trimmed by 4 bases and J by 6 bases, 12 bases remained unmatched. CDR1 is MNHEY and CDR2 is SVGEGT in the germline V gene. CDR3 nucleotides: TGTGCCAGCAGTTCACTAGACAGGGAAGCTTTTCAGCCCCAGCATTTT. Translated, it gives CASSSLDREAFQPQHF.

The chain employs TRBV7-9 and TRBJ1-2; unclear D gene. V dropped 2 bases and J dropped 6 bases, with 16 bases sitting between them. Germline V lookup: CDR1 SEHNR, CDR2 FQNEAQ (reference sequence). The CDR3 sequence is 15 residues long. CDR3 DNA: TGTGCCAGCAGCTTACCTACCCATCACTTGGATGGCTACACCTTC. Residues: CASSLPTHHLDGYTF.

The chain is built from TRBV3-1 and TRBJ2-5, with D possibly being TRBD1 (6 bases). The CDR3 is made up of 15 amino acids. Germline loops: CDR1 LGHDT, CDR2 YNNKEL (reference sequence). The germline V and J ends were trimmed by 2 bases and 4 bases, with 14 bases remaining between them. CDR3: CASSQFRTARETQYF. CDR3 nucleotides: TGTGCCAGCAGCCAATTCCGGACAGCGAGAGAGACCCAGTACTTC.

The table lists this clonotype with a few counts. The conserved final phenylalanine or tryptophan is absent from the CDR3, which likely points to a read error. This chain connects TRBV7-2 to TRBJ2-1, with 8 positions matching TRBD2. The germline V gene has CDR1 SGHTA and CDR2 FQGNSA. This CDR3 contains 16 residues. V lost 0 bases, J lost 4 bases, and 5 bases stayed unmatched. DNA of the CDR3: TGTGCCAGCAGCTTAGCTCGCGGGAGGCGTTACAATGAGCAGTTCGTC. Amino acid sequence: CASSLARGRRYNEQFV.

The CDR3 DNA reads TGTGCCAGCAGGGAAGAGGACAGCTATGGCTACACCTTC. Amino acids: CASREEDSYGYTF. The chain carries TRBV6-5 and TRBJ1-2; the D gene is possibly TRBD1 (6 bases). V was trimmed by 6 bases and J by 4 bases, leaving 12 bases between them. CDR3 size: 13 residues. Looked up from germline, CDR1 is MNHEY and CDR2 is SVGAGI.

The sample holds many counts of this clonotype. This chain joins TRBV7-8 and TRBJ2-6, with D hard to call. V lost 7 bases, J lost 2 bases, and 18 bases lay in between. In germline, CDR1 is SGHVS, CDR2 FQNEAQ. The CDR3 loop spans 17 amino acids. CDR3 sequence (DNA): TGTGCCAGCACCACCCAGGCCAGTTCTGCTGGGGCCAACGTCCTGACTTTC. Translating it yields CASTTQASSAGANVLTF.

Notes on this clonotype: This could be a read error, since a much larger clone is one nucleotide away. This chain links TRBV4-3 with TRBJ1-3; the match to TRBD1 covers 7 bases. Germline V gene lookup returns CDR1 LGHNA and CDR2 YSLEER. This CDR3 contains 16 residues. The CDR3 region is CASSQWTGSSGSTIYF. The DNA for the CDR3 is TGCGCCAGCAGCCAGTGGACAGGAAGCTCTGGAAGCACCATATATTTT.

Of note for this clonotype: Since the CDR3 does not end with the conserved phenylalanine or tryptophan, this likely comes from a read error. This chain joins TRBV27 and TRBJ2-3, with 15 bases matching TRBD2. V shed 5 bases, J shed 3 bases, and the junction held 12 bases outside the gene matches. Looked up from germline, CDR1 is MNHEY and CDR2 is SMNVEV (reference sequence). CDR3 length equals 19 residues. CDR3 loop: CASSPLGLAGGSETDTQYL. CDR3 DNA: TGTGCCAGCAGTCCGCTGGGACTAGCGGGGGGTTCTGAGACAGATACGCAGTATCTT.

The rearrangement uses TRBV10-3 and TRBJ1-2, with 9 bases identical to TRBD1. V trimming: 5 bases; J trimming: 7 bases; junction bases outside the gene matches: 11. Germline-derived CDR1 and CDR2 are ENHRY and SYGVKD. This CDR3 is built from 15 residues. The CDR3, as DNA: TGTGCCATCAGTATAAGCGGGACAGGGTATCTTGGCTACACCTTC. Translating gives CAISISGTGYLGYTF.